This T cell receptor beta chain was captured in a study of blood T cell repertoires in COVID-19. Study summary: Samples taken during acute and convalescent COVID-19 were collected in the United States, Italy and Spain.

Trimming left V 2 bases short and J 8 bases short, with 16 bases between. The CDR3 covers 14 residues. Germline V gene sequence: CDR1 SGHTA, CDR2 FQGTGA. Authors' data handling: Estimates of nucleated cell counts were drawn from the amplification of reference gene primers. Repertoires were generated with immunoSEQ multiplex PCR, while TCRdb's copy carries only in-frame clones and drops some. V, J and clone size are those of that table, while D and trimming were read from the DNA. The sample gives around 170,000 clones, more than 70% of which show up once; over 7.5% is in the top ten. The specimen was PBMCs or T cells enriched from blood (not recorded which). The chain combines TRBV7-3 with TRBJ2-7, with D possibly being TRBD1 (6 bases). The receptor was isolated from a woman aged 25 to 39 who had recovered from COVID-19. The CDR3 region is CASSLEGGRAQQYF. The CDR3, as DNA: TGTGCCAGCAGCTTAGAAGGGGGACGGGCTCAGCAGTACTTC.